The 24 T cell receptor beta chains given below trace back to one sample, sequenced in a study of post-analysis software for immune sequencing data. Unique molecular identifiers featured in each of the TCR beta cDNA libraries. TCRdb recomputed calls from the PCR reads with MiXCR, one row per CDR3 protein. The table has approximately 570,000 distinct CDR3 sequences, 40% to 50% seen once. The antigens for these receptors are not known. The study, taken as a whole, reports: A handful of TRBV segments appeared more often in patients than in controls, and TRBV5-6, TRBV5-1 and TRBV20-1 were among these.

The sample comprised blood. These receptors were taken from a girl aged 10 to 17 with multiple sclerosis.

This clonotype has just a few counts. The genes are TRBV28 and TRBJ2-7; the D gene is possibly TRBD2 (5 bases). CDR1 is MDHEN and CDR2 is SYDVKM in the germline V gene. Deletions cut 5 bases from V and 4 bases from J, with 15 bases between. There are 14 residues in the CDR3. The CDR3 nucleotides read TGTGCCAGCAGTCCTTCCCGGGATTCGTACGAGCAGTACTTC. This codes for CASSPSRDSYEQYF. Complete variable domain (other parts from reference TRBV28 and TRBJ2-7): DVKVTQSSRYLVKRTGEKVFLECVQDMDHENMFWYRQDPGLGLRLIYFSYDVKMKEKGDIPEGYSVSREKKERFSLILESASTNQTSMYLCASSPSRDSYEQYFGPGTRLTVT.

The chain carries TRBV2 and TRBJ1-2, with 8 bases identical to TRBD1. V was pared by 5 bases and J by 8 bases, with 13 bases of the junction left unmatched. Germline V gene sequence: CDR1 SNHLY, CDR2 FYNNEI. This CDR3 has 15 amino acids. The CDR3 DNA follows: TGTGCCAGCAGTCCCAGGGTTCAGGGGGCGCAGGGCTACACCTTC. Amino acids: CASSPRVQGAQGYTF.

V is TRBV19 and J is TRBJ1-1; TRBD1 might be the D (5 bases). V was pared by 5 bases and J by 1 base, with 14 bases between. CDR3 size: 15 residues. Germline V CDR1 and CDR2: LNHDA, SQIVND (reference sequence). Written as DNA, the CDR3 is TGTGCCAGTAGTCCCATCGGGGCCCCGAACACTGAAGCTTTCTTT. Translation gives CASSPIGAPNTEAFF. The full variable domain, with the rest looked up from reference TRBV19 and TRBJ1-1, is DGGITQSPKYLFRKEGQNVTLSCEQNLNHDAMYWYRQDPGQGLRLIYYSQIVNDFQKGDIAEGYSVSREKKESFPLTVTSAQKNPTAFYLCASSPIGAPNTEAFFGQGTRLTVV.

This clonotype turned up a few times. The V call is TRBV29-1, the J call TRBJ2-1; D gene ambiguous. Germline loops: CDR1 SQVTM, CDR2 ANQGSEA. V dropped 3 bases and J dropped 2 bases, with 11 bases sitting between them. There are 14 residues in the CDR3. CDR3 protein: CSVEFGQAYNEQFF. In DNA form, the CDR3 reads TGCAGCGTTGAGTTCGGGCAGGCCTACAATGAGCAGTTCTTC.

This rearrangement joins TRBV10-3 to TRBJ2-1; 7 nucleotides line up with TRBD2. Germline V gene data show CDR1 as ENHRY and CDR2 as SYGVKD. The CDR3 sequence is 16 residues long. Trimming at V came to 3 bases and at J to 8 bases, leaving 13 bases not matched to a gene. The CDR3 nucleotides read TGTGCCATCAGTGACCCGAGGGCCAAGCGGGACTATGAGCAGTTCTTC. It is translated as CAISDPRAKRDYEQFF.

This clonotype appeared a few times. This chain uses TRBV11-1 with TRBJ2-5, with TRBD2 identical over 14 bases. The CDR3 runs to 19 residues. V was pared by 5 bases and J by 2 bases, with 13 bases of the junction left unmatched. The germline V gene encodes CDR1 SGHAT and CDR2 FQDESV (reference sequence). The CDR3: CASSPRTSGRRNRQETQYF. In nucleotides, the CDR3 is TGTGCCAGCAGCCCCAGGACTAGCGGGAGGAGAAATCGACAAGAGACCCAGTACTTC.

The chain's CDR3 is CASNLRGRAYEQYF. The CDR3 region has the DNA TGTGCCAGCAACCTCAGGGGGCGCGCTTACGAGCAGTACTTC. The rearrangement uses TRBV12-3 or TRBV12-4 and TRBJ2-4, with 8 bases aligning to TRBD1. The DNA end lines up better with TRBJ2-7; the J call may be wrong. The CDR3 loop spans 14 amino acids.

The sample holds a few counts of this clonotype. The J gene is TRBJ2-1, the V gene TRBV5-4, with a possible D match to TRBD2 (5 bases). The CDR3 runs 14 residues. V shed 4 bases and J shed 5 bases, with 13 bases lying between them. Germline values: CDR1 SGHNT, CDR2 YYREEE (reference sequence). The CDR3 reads CASSLPGRDNEQFF. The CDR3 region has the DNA TGTGCCAGCAGCCTACCGGGGAGAGACAATGAGCAGTTCTTC.

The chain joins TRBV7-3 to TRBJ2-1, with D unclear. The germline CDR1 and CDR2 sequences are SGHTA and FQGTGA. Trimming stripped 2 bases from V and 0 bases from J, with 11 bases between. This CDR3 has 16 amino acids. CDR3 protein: CASSLDVPSSYNEQFF. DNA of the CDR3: TGTGCCAGCAGCTTAGACGTTCCGAGCTCCTACAATGAGCAGTTCTTC.

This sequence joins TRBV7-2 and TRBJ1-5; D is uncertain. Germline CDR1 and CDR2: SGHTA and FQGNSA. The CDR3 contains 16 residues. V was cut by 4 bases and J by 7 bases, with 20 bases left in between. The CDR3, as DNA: TGTGCCAGCAGCTCTAGCAGCGGGGAGATGAGGCAGCCCCAGCATTTT. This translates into CASSSSSGEMRQPQHF.

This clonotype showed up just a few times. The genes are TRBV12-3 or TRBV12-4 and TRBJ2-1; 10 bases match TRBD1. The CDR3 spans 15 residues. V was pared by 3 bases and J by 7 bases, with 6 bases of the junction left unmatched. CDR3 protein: CASSLGQGMGNEQFF. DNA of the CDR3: TGTGCCAGCAGTTTGGGACAGGGGATGGGGAATGAGCAGTTCTTC.

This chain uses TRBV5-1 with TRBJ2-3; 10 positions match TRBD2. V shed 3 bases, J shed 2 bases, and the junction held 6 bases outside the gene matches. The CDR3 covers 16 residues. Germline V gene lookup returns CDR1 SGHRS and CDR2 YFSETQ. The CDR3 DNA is TGCGCCAGCAGCTCGGAAGCGGGAGGGATCACAGATACGCAGTATTTT. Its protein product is CASSSEAGGITDTQYF.

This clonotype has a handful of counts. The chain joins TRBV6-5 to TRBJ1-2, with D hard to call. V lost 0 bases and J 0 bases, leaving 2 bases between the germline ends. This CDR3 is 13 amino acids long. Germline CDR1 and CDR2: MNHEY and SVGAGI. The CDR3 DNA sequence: TGTGCCAGCAGTTACTCCGCTAACTATGGCTACACCTTC. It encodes CASSYSANYGYTF.

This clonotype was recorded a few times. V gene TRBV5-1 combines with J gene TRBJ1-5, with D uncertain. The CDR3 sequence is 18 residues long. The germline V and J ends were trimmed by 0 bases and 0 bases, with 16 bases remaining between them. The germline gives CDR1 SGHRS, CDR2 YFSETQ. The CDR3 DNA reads TGCGCCAGCAGCTTGGACGTCAGAGGAATTTATAGCAATCAGCCCCAGCATTTT. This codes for CASSLDVRGIYSNQPQHF.

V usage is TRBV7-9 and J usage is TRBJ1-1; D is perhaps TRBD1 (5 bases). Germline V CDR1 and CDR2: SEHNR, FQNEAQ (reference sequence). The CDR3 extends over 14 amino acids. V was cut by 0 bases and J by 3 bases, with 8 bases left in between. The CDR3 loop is CASSLAAGYTEAFF. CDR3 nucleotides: TGTGCCAGCAGCTTAGCGGCAGGGTACACTGAAGCTTTCTTT.

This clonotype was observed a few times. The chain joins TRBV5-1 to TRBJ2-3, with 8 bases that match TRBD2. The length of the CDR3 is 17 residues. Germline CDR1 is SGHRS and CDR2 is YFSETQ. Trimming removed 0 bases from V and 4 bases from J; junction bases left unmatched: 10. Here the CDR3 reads CASSLGARTGGADTQYF. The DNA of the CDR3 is TGCGCCAGCAGCTTGGGAGCACGGACGGGAGGGGCAGATACGCAGTATTTT.

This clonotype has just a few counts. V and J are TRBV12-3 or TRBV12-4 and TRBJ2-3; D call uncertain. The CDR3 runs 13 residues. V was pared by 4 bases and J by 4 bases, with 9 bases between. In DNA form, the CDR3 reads TGTGCCAGCAGTTATATCAGTCCAGATACGCAGTATTTT. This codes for CASSYISPDTQYF.

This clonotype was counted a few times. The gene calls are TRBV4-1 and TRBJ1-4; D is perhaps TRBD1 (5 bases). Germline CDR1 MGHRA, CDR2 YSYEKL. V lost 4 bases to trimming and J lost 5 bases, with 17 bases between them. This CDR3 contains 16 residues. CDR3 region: CASSLNSGTKNEKLFF. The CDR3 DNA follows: TGCGCCAGCAGCCTCAATTCCGGGACGAAAAATGAAAAACTGTTTTTT.

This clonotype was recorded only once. CDR3 loop: CASSERAVSNQPQHF. The DNA of the CDR3 is TGTGCCAGCAGTGAACGTGCGGTCAGCAATCAGCCCCAGCATTTT. The chain is built from TRBV6-1 and TRBJ1-5; D gene ambiguous. The CDR3 loop spans 15 amino acids. CDR1 and CDR2 (germline): MNHNS, SASEGT. V lost 2 bases and J lost 1, with 9 bases in between.

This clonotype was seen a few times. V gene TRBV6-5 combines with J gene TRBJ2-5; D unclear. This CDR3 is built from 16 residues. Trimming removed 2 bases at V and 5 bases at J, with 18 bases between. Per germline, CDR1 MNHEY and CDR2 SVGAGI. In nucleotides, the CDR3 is TGTGCCAGCAGTTACGCACAGACAATGAAGAAGGAGACCCAGTACTTC. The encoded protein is CASSYAQTMKKETQYF.

The CDR3 coding sequence is TGTGCCAGCAGACAGTTCACAGATACGCAGTATTTT. Translation: CASRQFTDTQYF. This chain uses TRBV2 with TRBJ2-3; D is unclear. The CDR3 totals 12 residues. The V gene's germline CDR1 is SNHLY and CDR2 FYNNEI. V was clipped by 6 bases and J by 2 bases, with 6 bases between them.

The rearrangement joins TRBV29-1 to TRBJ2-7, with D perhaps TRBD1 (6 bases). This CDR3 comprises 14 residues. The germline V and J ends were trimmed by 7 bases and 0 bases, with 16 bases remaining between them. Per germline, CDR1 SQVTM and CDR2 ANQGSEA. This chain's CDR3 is CSAKDRTNSYEQYF. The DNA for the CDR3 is TGCAGCGCTAAGGACAGAACCAACTCCTACGAGCAGTACTTC.

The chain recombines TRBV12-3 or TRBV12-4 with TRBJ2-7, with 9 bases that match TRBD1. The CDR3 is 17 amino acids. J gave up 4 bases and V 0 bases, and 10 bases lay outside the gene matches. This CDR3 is CASSLAIGTGKGYEQYF. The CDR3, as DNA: TGTGCCAGCAGTTTAGCAATCGGGACAGGGAAAGGTTACGAGCAGTACTTC.

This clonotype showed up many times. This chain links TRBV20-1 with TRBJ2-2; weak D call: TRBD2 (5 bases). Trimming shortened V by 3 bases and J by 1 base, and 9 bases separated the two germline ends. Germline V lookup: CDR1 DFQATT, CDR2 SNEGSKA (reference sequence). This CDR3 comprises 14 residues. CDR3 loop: CSARGVLNTGELFF. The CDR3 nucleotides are TGCAGTGCTAGGGGAGTACTGAACACCGGGGAGCTGTTTTTT.